This T cell receptor (beta chain) emerged from a study of human T cells and chemical hapten exposure. Points from the study as a whole: Compared with pre-sensitization or healthy control sets, expanded TCRs clustered more.

V lost 7 bases and J 7 bases, leaving 8 bases between the germline ends. Per the germline V gene, CDR1 is MGHDK and CDR2 is SYGVNS. The CDR3 contains 12 residues. Time point given: pre-sensitization, week 0. Treatment given: therapeutic diphenylcyclopropenone sensitization with weekly scalp DPC. The authors' total RNA extraction used unfractionated whole blood. Venepuncture was done earlier than the placement of each patch test. This clonotype showed up many times. Antigen: not known. Individual cDNA molecules had unique molecular identifiers attached to them by the library. TCRdb reanalysed the RACE reads using MiXCR and keeps one entry per CDR3 protein. The sample contains tens of thousands of distinct CDR3 sequences, under 13% of which appear only once.

The chain couples TRBV25-1 to TRBJ1-6; no reliable D call. The sequenced sample was whole blood, obtained in connection with sensitization to the hapten diphenylcyclopropenone (DPC). This sequence was found in a man between 45 and 60 years old with alopecia areata. Some clones in this sample may be carry-over from other donors' samples. The DNA for the CDR3 is TGTGCCAGCACGACGACGAATTCACCCCTCCACTTT. Its protein product is CASTTTNSPLHF.